The 25 T cell receptor beta chains below all came from one sample that was sequenced in a study of CD8 T cells in Susac syndrome. Random hexamers were used to reverse transcribe the RNA input (about 0.45 to 1 ug). TCRdb recomputed calls from the immunoSEQ multiplex PCR reads with MiXCR, one row per CDR3 protein. The sample carries 210,000 or so distinct CDR3 sequences, approximately 94% recorded once. Sample: CD4+ T cells from PBMCs. The receptors come from a human donor with Susac syndrome.

V is TRBV5-1 and J is TRBJ2-7; 9 nucleotides line up with TRBD2. This CDR3 is built from 16 residues. Germline CDR1 is SGHRS and CDR2 is YFSETQ. Losses at the gene ends were 0 bases for V and 1 base for J; bases not matched to a gene: 5. This chain's CDR3 is CASSLDSGGESYEQYF. The DNA of the CDR3 is TGCGCCAGCAGCTTGGATAGCGGGGGTGAATCCTACGAGCAGTACTTC.

The V and J genes are TRBV20-1 and TRBJ2-2; 12 bases map to TRBD2. Germline trimming cut 3 bases from V and 0 bases from J; bases unmatched to any gene: 5. Germline lookup yields CDR1 DFQATT and CDR2 SNEGSKA (reference sequence). CDR3 length: 17 amino acids. The CDR3 protein is CSASAGTSGPNTGELFF. DNA for the CDR3: TGCAGTGCTAGCGCCGGGACTAGCGGGCCGAACACCGGGGAGCTGTTTTTT.

The rearrangement uses TRBV27 and TRBJ2-7; TRBD2 aligns across 12 bases. The ends lost 6 bases at V and 2 bases at J; junction bases unmatched: 5. Germline V CDR1 and CDR2: MNHEY, SMNVEV (reference sequence). The CDR3 covers 15 residues. The CDR3 here is CASRARTSGAYEQYF. The DNA for the CDR3 is TGTGCCAGCAGAGCCCGGACTAGCGGGGCCTACGAGCAGTACTTC.

The chain uses TRBV3-1 and TRBJ1-2; possible D gene TRBD1, 6 bases. The germline CDR1 and CDR2 sequences are LGHDT and YNNKEL (reference sequence). The CDR3 runs to 14 residues. The ends were cut back, 5 bases at V and 2 bases at J, with 12 bases in the middle. Here the CDR3 DNA reads TGTGCCAGCAGCTTAGTAGACAGGAACTATGGCTACACCTTC. Its protein is CASSLVDRNYGYTF.

The chain couples TRBV20-1 to TRBJ2-7; 12 bases line up with TRBD2. This CDR3 comprises 19 residues. V lost 2 bases and J lost 0; bases outside the gene matches: 14. Germline loops: CDR1 DFQATT, CDR2 SNEGSKA (reference sequence). The CDR3 DNA sequence: TGCAGTGCTAGAATTAATCCGGGACTAGCGGGTCCTAGCTCCTACGAGCAGTACTTC. Translation: CSARINPGLAGPSSYEQYF.

This chain joins TRBV4-1 and TRBJ2-7, with D tentatively TRBD1 (6 bases). Germline CDR1 MGHRA, CDR2 YSYEKL. The CDR3 is made up of 15 amino acids. V was trimmed by 1 base and J by 3 bases, leaving 13 bases between them. The CDR3 region has the DNA TGCGCCAGCAGCCAAGTTGGTACAGGGAACTACGAGCAGTACTTC. Protein: CASSQVGTGNYEQYF.

The chain has TRBV28 and TRBJ1-6, with a tentative D call TRBD1 (6 bases). The CDR3 has 14 residues. V lost 3 bases and J lost 5, with 8 bases in between. Germline-derived CDR1 and CDR2 are MDHEN and SYDVKM. The CDR3 region has the DNA TGTGCCAGCAGTTTGGGGGCGGATAATTCACCCCTCCACTTT. Amino acid sequence: CASSLGADNSPLHF.

The chain has TRBV19 and TRBJ2-1, with 9 bases that match TRBD2. CDR1 and CDR2 (germline): LNHDA, SQIVND (reference sequence). Germline trimming cut 4 bases from V and 0 bases from J; bases unmatched to any gene: 4. This CDR3 comprises 16 residues. CDR3 sequence reads: CASSSSGGSSYNEQFF. Here the CDR3 DNA reads TGTGCCAGTAGTAGTAGCGGGGGTAGCTCCTACAATGAGCAGTTCTTC.

The chain has TRBV19 and TRBJ1-1; D is possibly TRBD1 (5 bases). Germline CDR1 is LNHDA and CDR2 is SQIVND (reference sequence). The CDR3 has 15 amino acids. The germline V and J ends were trimmed by 1 base and 4 bases, with 13 bases remaining between them. The CDR3 protein is CASSIVGAPGTEAFF. CDR3 bases: TGTGCCAGTAGTATAGTCGGGGCGCCGGGCACTGAAGCTTTCTTT.

V gene TRBV7-6 combines with J gene TRBJ1-3; the D is unclear. The ends were cut back, 1 base at V and 0 bases at J, with 13 bases in the middle. Germline CDR1 reads SGHVS; CDR2 reads FNYEAQ. This CDR3 has 17 residues. The DNA for the CDR3 is TGTGCCAGCAGCTTAGGACCGGTTACCTCCTCTGGAAACACCATATATTTT. This encodes CASSLGPVTSSGNTIYF.

The chain uses TRBV20-1 and TRBJ2-7; 12 nucleotides agree with TRBD2. The junction had 2 bases not matched to a gene; V was cut back by 7 bases and J by 4 bases. The CDR3 is 12 amino acids. Germline loops: CDR1 DFQATT, CDR2 SNEGSKA (reference sequence). Here the CDR3 DNA reads TGCAGTGTCCTAGCGGGGGGGTACGAGCAGTACTTC. Its translation is CSVLAGGYEQYF.

J is TRBJ2-4 and V is TRBV15, with D unresolved. The CDR3 has 15 residues. The V end was cut by 3 bases, the J end by 8 bases, with 17 bases between. CDR1 and CDR2 (germline): LNHNV, YYDKDF (reference sequence). CDR3 nucleotide sequence: TGTGCCACCAGCAGTGTCAGAGTGGAAACGGACATTCAGTACTTC. Its translation is CATSSVRVETDIQYF.

This chain uses TRBV20-1 with TRBJ2-5; TRBD2 might be the D (6 bases). CDR1 is DFQATT, CDR2 SNEGSKA, per germline (reference sequence). CDR3 length: 16 amino acids. Trimming took off 1 base at V and 2 bases at J, with 17 bases between the two ends. The CDR3, as DNA: TGCAGTGCTAGAGTACTCGGGACTGGAAATCAAGAGACCCAGTACTTC. This encodes CSARVLGTGNQETQYF.

The chain joins TRBV30 to TRBJ2-1; D possibly matches TRBD1 or TRBD2 (5 bases each). The V and J ends lost 3 bases and 12 bases respectively, with 15 bases between them. Germline values: CDR1 GTSNPN, CDR2 SVGIG (reference sequence). This CDR3 region has 12 residues. The CDR3 bases are TGTGCCTGGAGCGACACCGGGACGGGGCAGTTCTTC. This translates into CAWSDTGTGQFF.

J is TRBJ1-5 and V is TRBV27; tentatively, D is TRBD1 (5 bases). V was clipped by 4 bases and J by 7 bases, with 17 bases between them. The CDR3 has 15 amino acids. Germline CDR1 and CDR2: MNHEY and SMNVEV (reference sequence). CDR3 sequence reads: CASSSVLGRGQPQHF. The DNA for the CDR3 is TGTGCCAGCAGTTCCGTCTTGGGGCGGGGACAGCCCCAGCATTTT.

The chain carries TRBV13 and TRBJ1-1; 7 bases align to TRBD1. Unmatched junction bases numbered 11, after V lost 5 bases and J lost 5 bases. This CDR3 spans 15 amino acids. Germline CDR1 and CDR2: PRHDT and FYEKMQ (reference sequence). The CDR3 DNA reads TGTGCCAGCAGCCCTGGACAGGATTTGTGGACTGAAGCTTTCTTT. It encodes CASSPGQDLWTEAFF.

The chain is built from TRBV30 and TRBJ2-7, with D unclear. CDR1 and CDR2 from the germline V gene are GTSNPN and SVGIG (reference sequence). The V gene lost 0 bases and the J gene lost 2 bases, with 11 bases spanning the gap. The CDR3 is 14 amino acids. The chain's CDR3 is CAWSVTDQAYEQYF. The CDR3 DNA is TGTGCCTGGAGTGTAACTGACCAGGCCTACGAGCAGTACTTC.

The rearrangement links TRBV20-1 to TRBJ1-2; D unclear. This CDR3 contains 14 residues. V shed 3 bases and J shed 1 base, with 12 bases lying between them. CDR1 and CDR2 (germline): DFQATT, SNEGSKA (reference sequence). The CDR3 is CSASVSRINYGYTF. As DNA, the CDR3 is TGCAGTGCTAGTGTCAGCCGGATTAACTATGGCTACACCTTC.

The CDR3 is CASGIELAGRKNIQYF. DNA of the CDR3: TGTGCCAGCGGAATAGAACTAGCGGGGAGAAAAAACATTCAGTACTTC. This chain uses TRBV27 with TRBJ2-4, with TRBD2 identical over 10 bases. Germline lookup yields CDR1 MNHEY and CDR2 SMNVEV (reference sequence). This CDR3 comprises 16 residues. J gave up 4 bases and V 8 bases, and 11 bases lay outside the gene matches.

The gene calls are TRBV5-1 and TRBJ2-7, with D maybe TRBD1 (6 bases). Germline V gene sequence: CDR1 SGHRS, CDR2 YFSETQ. The CDR3 runs to 14 residues. V was pared by 5 bases and J by 1 base, with 13 bases between. The CDR3 sequence: CASRTPGQSYEQYF. The CDR3 DNA is TGCGCCAGCAGGACCCCGGGACAATCCTACGAGCAGTACTTC.

The chain has TRBV30 and TRBJ1-1; 9 positions agree with TRBD1. The V gene end was trimmed by 3 bases and the J gene end by 13 bases; junction bases not matched to a gene: 18. Per the germline V gene, CDR1 is GTSNPN and CDR2 is SVGIG (reference sequence). The CDR3 covers 15 residues. This CDR3 is CAWRTGTGFNYQGFF. In DNA, the CDR3 is TGTGCCTGGAGGACCGGGACAGGGTTTAATTATCAGGGTTTCTTT.

The chain employs TRBV5-1 and TRBJ2-1; D gene ambiguous. This CDR3 spans 15 amino acids. Deletions cut 3 bases from V and 0 bases from J, with 10 bases between. CDR1 is SGHRS and CDR2 is YFSETQ in the germline V gene. Here the CDR3 DNA reads TGCGCCAGCAGCTCCCTAACAAGCTCCTACAATGAGCAGTTCTTC. Residues: CASSSLTSSYNEQFF. The variable domain in full, with the rest retrieved from reference TRBV5-1 and TRBJ2-1, is KAGVTQTPRYLIKTRGQQVTLSCSPISGHRSVSWYQQTPGQGLQFLFEYFSETQRNKGNFPGRFSGRQFSNSRSEMNVSTLELGDSALYLCASSSLTSSYNEQFFGPGTRLTVL.

This rearrangement joins TRBV5-1 to TRBJ1-5, with a weak D call TRBD1 (6 bases). Per the germline V gene, CDR1 is SGHRS and CDR2 is YFSETQ. Between the trimmed V and J ends, which lost 4 bases and 7 bases, there was a span of 18 bases. The CDR3 consists of 15 residues. The CDR3 DNA reads as TGCGCCAGCAGCCCGGACGGACAGACCTCGCAGCCCCAGCATTTT. Translating gives CASSPDGQTSQPQHF. Together with reference TRBV5-1 and TRBJ1-5, the CDR3 gives the full variable domain: KAGVTQTPRYLIKTRGQQVTLSCSPISGHRSVSWYQQTPGQGLQFLFEYFSETQRNKGNFPGRFSGRQFSNSRSEMNVSTLELGDSALYLCASSPDGQTSQPQHFGDGTRLSIL.

This clonotype was seen a single time. V is TRBV12-3 or TRBV12-4 and J is TRBJ2-3; D is undetermined. CDR3 size: 14 residues. Between the trimmed V and J ends, which lost 3 bases and 4 bases, there was a span of 11 bases. The CDR3 spells CASSLDPRADTQYF. CDR3 coding DNA: TGTGCCAGCAGTTTGGACCCAAGGGCAGATACGCAGTATTTT.

V and J are TRBV7-3 and TRBJ2-1; tentatively, D is TRBD1 or TRBD2 (5 bases each). The CDR3 extends over 17 amino acids. Trimming cost V 1 base and J 6 bases, with 19 bases left between them. Germline V gene lookup returns CDR1 SGHTA and CDR2 FQGTGA. CDR3 nucleotides: TGTGCCAGCAGCTTAATACGGGGCAGGTTCGCTTCCAATGAGCAGTTCTTC. This codes for CASSLIRGRFASNEQFF.